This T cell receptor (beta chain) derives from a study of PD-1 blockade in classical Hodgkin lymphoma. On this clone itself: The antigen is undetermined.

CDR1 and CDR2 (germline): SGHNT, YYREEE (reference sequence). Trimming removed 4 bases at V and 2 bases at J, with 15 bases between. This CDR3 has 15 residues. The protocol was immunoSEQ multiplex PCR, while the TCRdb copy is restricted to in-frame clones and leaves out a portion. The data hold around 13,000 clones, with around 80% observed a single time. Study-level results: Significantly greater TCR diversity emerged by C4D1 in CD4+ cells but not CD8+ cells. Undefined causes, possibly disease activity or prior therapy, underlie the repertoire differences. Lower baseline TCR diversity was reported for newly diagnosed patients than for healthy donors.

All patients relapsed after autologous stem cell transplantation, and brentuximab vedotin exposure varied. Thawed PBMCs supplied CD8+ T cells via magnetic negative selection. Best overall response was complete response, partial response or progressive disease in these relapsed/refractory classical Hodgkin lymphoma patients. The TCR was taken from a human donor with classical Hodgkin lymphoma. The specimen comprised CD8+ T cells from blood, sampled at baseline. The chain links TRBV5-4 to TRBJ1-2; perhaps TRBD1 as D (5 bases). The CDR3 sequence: CASSPGGLANYGYTF. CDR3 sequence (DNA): TGTGCCAGCAGCCCCGGGGGACTGGCAAACTATGGCTACACCTTC.